The 10 T cell receptor beta chains in this list originate from one sample, sequenced in a study of blood T cell repertoires in COVID-19. Only in-frame clones appear in the TCRdb table, and some are missing; sequencing was by immunoSEQ multiplex PCR. The data hold 130,000 to 150,000 clones, with roughly 80% observed a single time. Material for sequencing was peripheral blood. These TCRs come from a human donor with acute or convalescent COVID-19. The donor label of this sample is uncertain.

The chain carries TRBV2 and TRBJ1-5, with 10 bases fitting TRBD1. The CDR3 length is 15 residues. Germline lookup yields CDR1 SNHLY and CDR2 FYNNEI. V trimming: 6 bases; J trimming: 2 bases; junction bases outside the gene matches: 4. The CDR3 sequence is CASRSGQGGNQPQHF. The CDR3 DNA follows: TGTGCCAGCAGATCAGGACAGGGGGGCAATCAGCCCCAGCATTTT.

This clone occurred once. This chain uses TRBV19 with TRBJ1-5; D remains ambiguous. Per germline, CDR1 LNHDA and CDR2 SQIVND (reference sequence). The CDR3 contains 18 residues. Trimming pared 3 bases from V and 0 bases from J, leaving 18 bases between. DNA of the CDR3: TGTGCCAGTAGTATCTACCGGGAGCCCTATCTTAGCAATCAGCCCCAGCATTTT. This gives the protein CASSIYREPYLSNQPQHF.

This chain's CDR3 is CASSSSSTGGLTEAFF. CDR3 DNA: TGTGCCAGCAGCTCTTCTTCGACAGGGGGCTTGACTGAAGCTTTCTTT. V usage is TRBV7-9 and J usage is TRBJ1-1; 10 nucleotides align to TRBD1. The CDR3 is 16 amino acids. Germline CDR1 reads SEHNR; CDR2 reads FQNEAQ (reference sequence). V lost 4 bases and J lost 5; bases outside the gene matches: 10.

The gene calls are TRBV7-8 and TRBJ2-7; 8 nucleotides line up with TRBD1. The germline CDR1 and CDR2 sequences are SGHVS and FQNEAQ. The CDR3 totals 14 residues. V shed 3 bases and J 5 bases; nucleotides not matched to a gene: 6. This CDR3 is CASSFGQGQDEQYF. The CDR3 coding sequence is TGTGCCAGCAGCTTTGGACAGGGTCAGGACGAGCAGTACTTC.

The chain links TRBV5-4 to TRBJ2-3; no clear D. The CDR3 contains 13 residues. CDR1 and CDR2 (germline): SGHNT, YYREEE (reference sequence). V lost 3 bases and J lost 6, with 11 bases in between. The CDR3 loop is CASSWSGGDTQYF. The CDR3 region has the DNA TGTGCCAGCAGCTGGTCGGGTGGGGATACGCAGTATTTT.

The chain carries TRBV2 and TRBJ1-6; 9 nucleotides agree with TRBD1. J gave up 1 base and V 10 bases, and 5 bases lay outside the gene matches. This CDR3 region has 15 residues. Germline-derived CDR1 and CDR2 are SNHLY and FYNNEI. CDR3 sequence: CATRQGVSYNSPLHF. The CDR3 DNA sequence: TGTGCCACCAGACAGGGGGTGTCCTATAATTCACCCCTCCACTTT.

This rearrangement joins TRBV9 to TRBJ2-3; the D gene is possibly TRBD1 (5 bases). With 3 bases removed from V and 4 bases from J, the gap between germline ends came to 18 bases. CDR3 length: 16 residues. Germline-derived CDR1 and CDR2 are SGDLS and YYNGEE. CDR3 region: CASSAPGHPGSDTQYF. CDR3 coding DNA: TGTGCCAGCAGCGCACCAGGACACCCAGGCTCAGATACGCAGTATTTT.

The V call is TRBV7-9, the J call TRBJ2-1, with 12 nucleotides matching TRBD1. This CDR3 contains 19 residues. V gave up 4 bases and J gave up 7 bases; unmatched junction bases: 17. Per the germline V gene, CDR1 is SEHNR and CDR2 is FQNEAQ (reference sequence). The CDR3 DNA reads TGTGCCAGCAGCTCGACCGATAATCCGGGACAGGGGGCGCGAAATGAGCAGTTCTTC. Translation: CASSSTDNPGQGARNEQFF.

In this sample, this clone turned up a few times. The J gene is TRBJ2-7, the V gene TRBV20-1, with D uncertain. The CDR3 sequence is 14 residues long. V lost 3 bases, J lost 0 bases, and 12 bases lay in between. Germline V gene data show CDR1 as DFQATT and CDR2 as SNEGSKA (reference sequence). Here the CDR3 reads CSASPSPLSYEQYF. In DNA form, the CDR3 reads TGCAGTGCTAGTCCCTCCCCCCTCTCCTACGAGCAGTACTTC.

V gene TRBV19 combines with J gene TRBJ1-2, with D uncertain. V was shortened by 6 bases and J by 8 bases, with 13 bases between the two germline ends. The CDR3 spans 12 residues. Germline V gene lookup returns CDR1 LNHDA and CDR2 SQIVND (reference sequence). CDR3 amino acids: CASSPQEGGYTF. CDR3 coding DNA: TGTGCCAGTAGCCCCCAGGAGGGAGGCTACACCTTC.